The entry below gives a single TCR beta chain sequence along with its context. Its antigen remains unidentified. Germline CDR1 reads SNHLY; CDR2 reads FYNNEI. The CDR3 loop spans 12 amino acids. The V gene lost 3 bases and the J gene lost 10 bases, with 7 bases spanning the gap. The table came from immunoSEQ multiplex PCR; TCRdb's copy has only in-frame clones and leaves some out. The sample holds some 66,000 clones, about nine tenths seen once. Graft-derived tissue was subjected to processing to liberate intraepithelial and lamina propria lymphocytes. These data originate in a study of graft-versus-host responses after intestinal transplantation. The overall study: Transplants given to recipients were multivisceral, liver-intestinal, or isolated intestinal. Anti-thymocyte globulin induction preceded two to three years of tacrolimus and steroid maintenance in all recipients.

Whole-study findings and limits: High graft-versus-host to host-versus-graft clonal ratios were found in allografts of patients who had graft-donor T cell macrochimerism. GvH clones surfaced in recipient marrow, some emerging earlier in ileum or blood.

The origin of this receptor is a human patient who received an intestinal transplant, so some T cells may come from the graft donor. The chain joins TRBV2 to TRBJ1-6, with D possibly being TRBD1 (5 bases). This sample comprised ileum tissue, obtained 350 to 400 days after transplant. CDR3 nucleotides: TGTGCCAGCAGTGAGACAGTCTCACCCCTCCACTTT. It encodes CASSETVSPLHF.